The 8 T cell receptor beta chains in this list originate from one sample, sequenced in a study of CXCR3-negative and CXCR3-positive naive CD8 T cells. With UMI labels, 5' RACE was used to prepare the TRB cDNA libraries. With the 5' RACE reads reprocessed, TCRdb shows one record per CDR3 protein and no DNA. This sample carries approximately 9,700 distinct CDR3 sequences, with roughly 1% going to the ten biggest clones. Sequencing input: naive CXCR3- CD8+ T cells from blood. Subset defined: CD45RO-CCR7+CD27+CD95- naive CD8+ T cells lacking CXCR3 (TNR3-). Source of these receptors: a human donor in good health. Some clones in this sample may be carry-over from other donors' samples.

This clonotype registers medium-sized by frequency. V gene TRBV29-1 combines with J gene TRBJ2-5. Looked up from germline, CDR1 is SQVTM and CDR2 is ANQGSEA. The CDR3 extends over 12 amino acids. The CDR3: CSVEDEQETQYF. Based on the CDR3 plus reference TRBV29-1 and TRBJ2-5, the full variable domain is SAVISQKPSRDICQRGTSLTIQCQVDSQVTMMFWYRQQPGQSLTLIATANQGSEATYESGFVIDKFPISRPNLTFSTLTVSNMSPEDSSIYLCSVEDEQETQYFGPGTRLLVL.

V is TRBV10-3 and J is TRBJ2-5. The length of the CDR3 is 14 residues. CDR1 is ENHRY and CDR2 is SYGVKD in the germline V gene. The CDR3 sequence: CAIREGLARETQYF.

This CDR3 reads CASSLTRSGILLNEQFF. This sequence joins TRBV7-9 and TRBJ2-1. The CDR3 sequence is 17 residues long. CDR1 is SEHNR, CDR2 FQNEAQ, per germline (reference sequence).

This clonotype is labeled medium-sized based on frequency. This chain connects TRBV20-1 to TRBJ1-1; TCRdb calls TRBD1, which cannot be checked without DNA. This CDR3 has 13 amino acids. Germline V gene sequence: CDR1 DFQATT, CDR2 SNEGSKA (reference sequence). The chain's CDR3 is CSAYTGRNTEAFF.

The chain combines TRBV5-1 with TRBJ1-1; TCRdb proposes TRBD1, but this gene call is untestable without DNA. Per germline, CDR1 SGHRS and CDR2 YFSETQ. This CDR3 has 13 residues. Here the CDR3 reads CASSLTGGAEAFF. Based on the CDR3 plus reference TRBV5-1 and TRBJ1-1, the full variable domain is KAGVTQTPRYLIKTRGQQVTLSCSPISGHRSVSWYQQTPGQGLQFLFEYFSETQRNKGNFPGRFSGRQFSNSRSEMNVSTLELGDSALYLCASSLTGGAEAFFGQGTRLTVV.

The genes are TRBV9 and TRBJ2-7; TCRdb's D gene call, TRBD1, goes unchecked for lack of DNA. This CDR3 has 13 residues. Germline V gene sequence: CDR1 SGDLS, CDR2 YYNGEE. CDR3 sequence: CASSAGAWDEQYF. The whole variable domain, remainder taken from reference TRBV9 and TRBJ2-7, is DSGVTQTPKHLITATGQRVTLRCSPRSGDLSVYWYQQSLDQGLQFLIQYYNGEERAKGNILERFSAQQFPDLHSELNLSSLELGDSALYFCASSAGAWDEQYFGPGTRLTVT.

This clonotype is identified as medium-sized from frequency. V and J are TRBV21-1 and TRBJ1-5; TCRdb picks TRBD1, but there is no DNA to check that call. TRBV21-1 is designated a pseudogene. This CDR3 has 17 residues. This CDR3 reads CASSFEAQAPARQPQHF.

This clonotype registers medium-sized by frequency. The chain carries TRBV7-6 and TRBJ2-7; TCRdb picks TRBD2, but there is no DNA to check that call. This CDR3 has 14 amino acids. The germline gives CDR1 SGHVS, CDR2 FNYEAQ. CDR3 loop: CASSPAEGAYEQYF. Full variable domain (outside the CDR3, taken from reference TRBV7-6 and TRBJ2-7): GAGVSQSPRYKVTKRGQDVALRCDPISGHVSLYWYRQALGQGPEFLTYFNYEAQQDKSGLPNDRFSAERPEGSISTLTIQRTEQRDSAMYRCASSPAEGAYEQYFGPGTRLTVT.